This T cell receptor beta chain was sequenced in a study of blood T cell repertoires in COVID-19. Study as a whole: Samples of COVID-19 (acute and convalescent) were obtained from the United States, Italy and Spain. T cells, B-cell-depleted T cells, or PBMCs provided the cDNA or gDNA that served as material.

Enrollment of patients from Seattle took place during active infection, with longitudinal follow-up. As processed by the authors: Estimates of nucleated cell counts were drawn from the amplification of reference gene primers. Profiling relied on immunoSEQ multiplex PCR, and the TCRdb table lists in-frame clones only, not all of them. V, J and clone size derive from that table, while D and trimming were established from the DNA sequence. Of around 400,000 clones in the sample, roughly 86% were seen once. The CDR3 has 19 amino acids. The J segment lost 0 bases and the V segment lost 6 bases, leaving 19 bases of the junction unmatched. CDR1 and CDR2 (germline): MDHEN, SYDVKM.

This chain joins TRBV28 and TRBJ2-7; 8 positions match TRBD2. This TCR derives from a young woman with COVID-19, enrolled during active disease. Input material: peripheral blood. The DNA of the CDR3 is TGTGCCAGCAGATCCACGGGGATTAGGGCCAGCGGGAGCTCCTACGAGCAGTACTTC. Protein sequence: CASRSTGIRASGSSYEQYF.